Here is one T cell receptor beta chain with its context. The antigen remains undetermined. At the DNA level, this CDR3 is encoded by other sequences in the same sample as well. This sample stems from a study of shared clonotypes between healthy human individuals. The CDR3 runs to 14 residues. Germline lookup yields CDR1 GTSNPN and CDR2 SVGIG (reference sequence). V lost 2 bases and J 1 base, leaving 11 bases between the germline ends. Adult donors, all healthy and HIV-negative, had no recent acute infections or vaccinations. Sequenced by immunoSEQ multiplex PCR; TCRdb stores in-frame clones only, minus some. Of more than 2 million clones listed, around 95% were seen once; the top ten hold around 0.13%. Study observations and caveats: The donor pool, a small one, limited the genetic and exposure-history diversity represented.

The source material was naive CD4+ T cells sorted from blood. As for subset: CD45RA+ positively selected. The genes are TRBV30 and TRBJ1-1; no clear D. This sequence was found in a man between 18 and 29 years old in good health. CDR3 in amino acids: CAWSPGVTNTEAFF. The CDR3 coding sequence is TGTGCCTGGAGTCCAGGAGTAACGAACACTGAAGCTTTCTTT.